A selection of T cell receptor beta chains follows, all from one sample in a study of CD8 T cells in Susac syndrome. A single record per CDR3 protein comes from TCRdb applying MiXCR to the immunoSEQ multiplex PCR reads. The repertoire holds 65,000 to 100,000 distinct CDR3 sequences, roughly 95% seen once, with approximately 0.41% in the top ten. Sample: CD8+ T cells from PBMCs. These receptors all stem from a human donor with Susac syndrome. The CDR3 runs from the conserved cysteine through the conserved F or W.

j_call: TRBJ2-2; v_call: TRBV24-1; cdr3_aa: CATRSSDRWHNGELFF
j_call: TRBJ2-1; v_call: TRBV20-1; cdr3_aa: CSARDRRLATNEQFF
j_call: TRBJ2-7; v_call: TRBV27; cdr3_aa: CASSSGGHYEQYF
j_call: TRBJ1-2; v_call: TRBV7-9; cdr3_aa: CASSSSYGYTF
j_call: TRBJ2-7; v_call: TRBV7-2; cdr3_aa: CASSPRLAGVVYEQYF
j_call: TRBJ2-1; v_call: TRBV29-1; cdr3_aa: CSVEDLVRSSYNEQFF
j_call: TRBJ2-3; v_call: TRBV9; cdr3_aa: CASSVAGGPSTDTQYF
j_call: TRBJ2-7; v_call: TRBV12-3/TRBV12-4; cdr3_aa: CASSFSGPRAYEQYF
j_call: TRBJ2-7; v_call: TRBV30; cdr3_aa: CAWSATYEQYF
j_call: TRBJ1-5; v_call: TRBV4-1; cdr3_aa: CASSQDFRQPQHF
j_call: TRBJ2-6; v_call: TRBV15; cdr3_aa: CATSRERLYGANVLTF
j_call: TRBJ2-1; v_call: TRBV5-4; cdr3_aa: CASSFLLSRGPSYNEQFF
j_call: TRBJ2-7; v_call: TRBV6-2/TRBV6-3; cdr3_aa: CASRPGSSYEQYF
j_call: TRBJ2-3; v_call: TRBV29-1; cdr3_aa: CSVELAKSSTDTQYF
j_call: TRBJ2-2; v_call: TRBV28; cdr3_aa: CASSLMVDKLGYGELFF
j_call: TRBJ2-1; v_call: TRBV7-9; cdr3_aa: CASSPGGGHNEQFF
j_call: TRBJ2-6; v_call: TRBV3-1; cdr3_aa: CASSPLLGANVLTF
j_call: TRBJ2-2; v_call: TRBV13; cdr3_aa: CASSMIAGGRGELFF
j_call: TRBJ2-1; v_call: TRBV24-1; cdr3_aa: CATSDWTGINEQFF
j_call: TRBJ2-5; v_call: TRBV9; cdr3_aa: CASSAGVGAETQYF
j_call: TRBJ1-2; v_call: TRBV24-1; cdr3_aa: CATSDPQTGDYGYTF
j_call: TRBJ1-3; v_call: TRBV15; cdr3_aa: CATSISGAGSGNTIYF
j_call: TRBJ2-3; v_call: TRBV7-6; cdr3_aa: CASSGDSRGQDTQYF
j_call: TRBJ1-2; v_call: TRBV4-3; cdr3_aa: CASSQERDYGYTF
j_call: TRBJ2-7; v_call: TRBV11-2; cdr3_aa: CASSLSAGTSYEQYF
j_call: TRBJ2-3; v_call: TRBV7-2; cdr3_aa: CASSLTTGFGDTQYF
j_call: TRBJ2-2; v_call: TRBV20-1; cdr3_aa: CSATDITGQGYTGELFF
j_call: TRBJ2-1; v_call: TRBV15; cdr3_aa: CATREGEEEFF
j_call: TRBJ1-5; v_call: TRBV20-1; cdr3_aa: CSASPSLTKGGGQPQHF
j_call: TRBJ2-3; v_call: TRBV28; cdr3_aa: CASSSQGDTQYF
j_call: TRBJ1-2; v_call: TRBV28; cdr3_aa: CAAGDRGNYGYTF
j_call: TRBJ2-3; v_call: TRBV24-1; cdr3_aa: CATSDPQREKDTQYF
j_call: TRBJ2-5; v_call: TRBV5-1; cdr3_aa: CASRRGYEETQYF
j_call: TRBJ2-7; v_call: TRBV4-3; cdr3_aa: CASSQDGGSNLYEQYF
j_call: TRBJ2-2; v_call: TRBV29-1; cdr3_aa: CSVEDLGGELFF
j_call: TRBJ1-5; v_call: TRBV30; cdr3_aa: CAWSVQGLGDQPQHF
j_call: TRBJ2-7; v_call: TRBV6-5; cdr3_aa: CASRLTSRRSHLPYEQYF
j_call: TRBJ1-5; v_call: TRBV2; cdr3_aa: CASSAFTSGQPQHF
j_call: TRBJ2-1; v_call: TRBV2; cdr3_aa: CASSEAERGRELFNEQFF
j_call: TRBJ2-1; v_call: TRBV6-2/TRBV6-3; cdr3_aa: CASSGLAPDNEQFF
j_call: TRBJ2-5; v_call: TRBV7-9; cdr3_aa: CASSRTETQYF
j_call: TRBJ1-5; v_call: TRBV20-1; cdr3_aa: CSARDHFGQTNQPQHF
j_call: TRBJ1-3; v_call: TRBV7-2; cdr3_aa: CASSLMLRDTIYF
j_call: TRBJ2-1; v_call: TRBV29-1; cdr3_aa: CSVSRQGLHNEQFF
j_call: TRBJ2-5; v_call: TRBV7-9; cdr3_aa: CASSNLAGEETQYF
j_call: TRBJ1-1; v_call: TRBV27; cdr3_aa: CASSPTGGRAFF
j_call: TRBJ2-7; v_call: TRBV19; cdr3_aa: CASSILPTGPVSYEQYF
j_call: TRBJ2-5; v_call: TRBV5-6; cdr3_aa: CASSSGQGAETQYF
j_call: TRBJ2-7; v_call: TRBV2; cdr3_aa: CAIDGTSGSGKQYF
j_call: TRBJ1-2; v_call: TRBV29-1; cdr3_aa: CSVGVRNGYTF
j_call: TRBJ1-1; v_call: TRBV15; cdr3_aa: CATSYGNTEAFF
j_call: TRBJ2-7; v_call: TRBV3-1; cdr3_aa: CASSQRTSGSYEQYF